This passage covers 25 T cell receptor beta chains from one sample sequenced in a study of shared clonotypes between healthy human individuals. The method was immunoSEQ multiplex PCR; TCRdb's version includes in-frame clones alone and lacks a portion of them. The table includes 550,000 to 850,000 clones, less than 85% detected once. Sequencing was performed on memory CD4+ T cells sorted from blood. Indicated subset: CD45RA-negative fraction. These receptors came from a woman in her twenties or thirties in good health.

The rearrangement uses TRBV28 and TRBJ1-2, with 9 bases identical to TRBD1. Losses at the gene ends were 5 bases for V and 5 bases for J; bases not matched to a gene: 9. This CDR3 comprises 15 residues. CDR1 is MDHEN and CDR2 is SYDVKM in the germline V gene. The CDR3 region has the DNA TGTGCCAGCAGTATCCCTTGGGACAGGGTTTATGGCTACACCTTC. This encodes CASSIPWDRVYGYTF.

J is TRBJ1-3 and V is TRBV30; no reliable D call. The CDR3 sequence is 13 residues long. Germline lookup yields CDR1 GTSNPN and CDR2 SVGIG (reference sequence). V was shortened by 3 bases and J by 2 bases, with 8 bases between the two germline ends. CDR3: CAWSLGAGNTIYF. CDR3 coding DNA: TGTGCCTGGAGCCTCGGGGCTGGAAACACCATATATTTT.

The chain is built from TRBV5-1 and TRBJ2-5, with D possibly TRBD2 on 6 matching bases. Trimming stripped 0 bases from V and 3 bases from J, with 12 bases between. The V gene's germline CDR1 is SGHRS and CDR2 YFSETQ. The CDR3 sequence is 15 residues long. The CDR3 DNA is TGCGCCAGCAGCTTGGGGGTGAGGGAGGAAGAGACCCAGTACTTC. Protein: CASSLGVREEETQYF.

A single count supports this clone. The chain joins TRBV30 to TRBJ2-3; tentatively, D is TRBD2 (5 bases). V shed 2 bases and J shed 3 bases, with 6 bases lying between them. The CDR3 extends over 12 amino acids. Germline-derived CDR1 and CDR2 are GTSNPN and SVGIG (reference sequence). The CDR3 region is CAWSPGTDTQYF. CDR3 in DNA: TGTGCCTGGAGTCCGGGGACAGATACGCAGTATTTT.

The CDR3, as DNA: TGCGCCAGCAGCCCGACCCCGACGGCTTCCTACGAGCAGTACTTC. It codes for CASSPTPTASYEQYF. V gene TRBV5-1 combines with J gene TRBJ2-7; D remains ambiguous. Trimming pared 4 bases from V and 1 base from J, leaving 15 bases between. Germline values: CDR1 SGHRS, CDR2 YFSETQ. CDR3 size: 15 residues.

The chain joins TRBV7-2 to TRBJ2-7; the match to TRBD2 covers 11 bases. Germline values: CDR1 SGHTA, CDR2 FQGNSA. There are 19 residues in the CDR3. Trimming removed 5 bases from V and 4 bases from J; junction bases left unmatched: 19. The CDR3 spells CASSQLFGTSGGNLYEQYF. CDR3 sequence (DNA): TGTGCCAGCAGCCAACTGTTTGGGACTAGCGGAGGGAATTTATACGAGCAGTACTTC.

The gene calls are TRBV6-5 and TRBJ1-2, with 8 bases aligning to TRBD1. The CDR3 is 13 residues long. The J segment lost 5 bases and the V segment lost 6 bases, leaving 5 bases of the junction unmatched. CDR1 is MNHEY and CDR2 is SVGAGI in the germline V gene. CDR3 DNA sequence: TGTGCCAGCAGCCTGGACAGGGATTATGGCTACACCTTC. As protein: CASSLDRDYGYTF.

The CDR3 coding sequence is TGTGCCACCTCTTCCAGGAGGAACACTGAAGCTTTCTTT. It encodes CATSSRRNTEAFF. The chain joins TRBV6-6 to TRBJ1-1; D is unresolved. Between the trimmed V and J ends, which lost 10 bases and 1 base, there was a span of 13 bases. The CDR3 sequence is 13 residues long. Germline-derived CDR1 and CDR2 are MNHNY and SVGAGI (reference sequence).

Here the CDR3 DNA reads TGTGCCAGCAGTGAAGACCCCTTGGGGGAATCCCTCTACAATGAGCAGTTCTTC. As protein: CASSEDPLGESLYNEQFF. The rearrangement links TRBV25-1 to TRBJ2-1, with D perhaps matching TRBD1 or TRBD2 (5 bases each). V lost 2 bases and J 3 bases, leaving 20 bases between the germline ends. There are 18 residues in the CDR3. Looked up from germline, CDR1 is MGHDK and CDR2 is SYGVNS. The whole variable domain, filled in from reference TRBV25-1 and TRBJ2-1, reads EADIYQTPRYLVIGTGKKITLECSQTMGHDKMYWYQQDPGMELHLIHYSYGVNSTEKGDLSSESTVSRIRTEHFPLTLESARPSHTSQYLCASSEDPLGESLYNEQFFGPGTRLTVL.

This clone was recorded a few times. V and J are TRBV18 and TRBJ1-1; TRBD1 aligns across 9 bases. The CDR3 spans 16 residues. Germline V gene lookup returns CDR1 KGHSH and CDR2 LQKENI. After removal of 4 bases from V and 5 bases from J, the junction contained 11 bases not matched to a gene. This CDR3 reads CASSRNTGGSRTEAFF. The CDR3 DNA sequence: TGTGCCAGCTCACGCAATACAGGGGGCTCGAGAACTGAAGCTTTCTTT.

This chain connects TRBV7-2 to TRBJ2-7, with 9 bases lining up with TRBD2. This CDR3 has 15 residues. Per the germline V gene, CDR1 is SGHTA and CDR2 is FQGNSA. The ends lost 6 bases at V and 4 bases at J; junction bases unmatched: 10. The chain's CDR3 is CASRGWLAGRYEQYF. DNA for the CDR3: TGTGCCAGCAGGGGGTGGCTAGCGGGGCGTTACGAGCAGTACTTC.

On this clone itself: The same CDR3 arises from other DNA sequences in this sample as well. J is TRBJ2-3 and V is TRBV6-5; 7 bases align to TRBD1. The CDR3 is 14 amino acids. The V segment lost 2 bases and the J segment 1 base; nucleotides outside the gene matches: 0. From germline, CDR1 is MNHEY and CDR2 SVGAGI. The DNA for the CDR3 is TGTGCCAGCAGTTACCAGGGGGGCACAGATACGCAGTATTTT. Translating it yields CASSYQGGTDTQYF.

This sequence joins TRBV29-1 and TRBJ2-3; unclear D gene. Germline assignment: CDR1 SQVTM and CDR2 ANQGSEA. The length of the CDR3 is 14 residues. Trimming removed 2 bases from V and 1 base from J, with 10 bases in between. The CDR3 DNA is TGCAGCGTTGAACGGTCTTATGGCACAGATACGCAGTATTTT. It codes for CSVERSYGTDTQYF.

The genes are TRBV13 and TRBJ1-1, with D tentatively TRBD1 (5 bases). Trimming stripped 5 bases from V and 2 bases from J, with 24 bases between. The CDR3 is made up of 18 amino acids. CDR1 is PRHDT, CDR2 FYEKMQ, per germline (reference sequence). This CDR3 reads CASSPNQRQRTLNTEAFF. Here the CDR3 DNA reads TGTGCCAGCAGCCCAAACCAAAGACAGCGGACGCTAAACACTGAAGCTTTCTTT.

This clone has only a few counts. The chain recombines TRBV9 with TRBJ1-2; 10 bases are shared with TRBD1. CDR1 and CDR2 from the germline V gene are SGDLS and YYNGEE. This CDR3 has 15 amino acids. V trimming: 4 bases; J trimming: 8 bases; junction bases outside the gene matches: 11. CDR3 nucleotide sequence: TGTGCCAGCAGCTCTTGGGACAGGGGAACCCAGGGCTACACCTTC. Amino acids: CASSSWDRGTQGYTF.

This clone was seen at least ten times. The gene calls are TRBV2 and TRBJ2-3; 12 nucleotides line up with TRBD2. With 6 bases clipped from V and 0 bases from J, the junction kept 10 bases outside the gene matches. Germline CDR1 SNHLY, CDR2 FYNNEI. This CDR3 has 18 residues. The CDR3, as DNA: TGTGCCAGCAGGACTCCGACTAGCGGGAGCCTAAGCACAGATACGCAGTATTTT. This encodes CASRTPTSGSLSTDTQYF.

This chain connects TRBV7-2 to TRBJ1-2; D may be TRBD1 (5 bases). Germline V gene lookup returns CDR1 SGHTA and CDR2 FQGNSA. V shed 1 base and J shed 8 bases, with 14 bases lying between them. This CDR3 is built from 14 residues. The CDR3 is CASSLDRDGGGYTF. CDR3 sequence (DNA): TGTGCCAGCAGCTTAGACCGGGACGGGGGAGGCTACACCTTC. The full variable domain, rest sourced from reference TRBV7-2 and TRBJ1-2, is GAGVSQSPSNKVTEKGKDVELRCDPISGHTALYWYRQSLGQGLEFLIYFQGNSAPDKSGLPSDRFSAERTGGSVSTLTIQRTQQEDSAVYLCASSLDRDGGGYTFGSGTRLTVV.

The chain is built from TRBV7-2 and TRBJ2-1; 10 bases match TRBD2. V lost 3 bases, J lost 13 bases, and 12 bases stayed unmatched. The CDR3 is made up of 15 amino acids. Germline V CDR1 and CDR2: SGHTA, FQGNSA. The CDR3 nucleotides are TGTGCCAGCAGCTTCGGACTAGCGGCATTCAATCGACAGTTCTTC. It is translated as CASSFGLAAFNRQFF.

The chain links TRBV5-1 to TRBJ2-1, with 12 bases matching TRBD2. Per the germline V gene, CDR1 is SGHRS and CDR2 is YFSETQ. After removal of 4 bases from V and 0 bases from J, the junction contained 8 bases not matched to a gene. The CDR3 is 18 residues long. CDR3 coding DNA: TGCGCCAGCAGCCGGGGACTAGCGGGTTCCGGCTCCTACAATGAGCAGTTCTTC. Its protein is CASSRGLAGSGSYNEQFF.

A single count supports this clone. V and J are TRBV2 and TRBJ1-5, with 9 bases lining up with TRBD1. This CDR3 spans 15 amino acids. V shed 6 bases and J 3 bases; nucleotides not matched to a gene: 6. Germline V lookup: CDR1 SNHLY, CDR2 FYNNEI. The CDR3 sequence: CASRPGQGNNQPQHF. CDR3 nucleotides: TGTGCCAGCAGGCCGGGACAGGGAAACAATCAGCCCCAGCATTTT.

This rearrangement joins TRBV7-8 to TRBJ1-5; a weak D match, TRBD1 (5 bases). The CDR3 has 16 amino acids. The germline gives CDR1 SGHVS, CDR2 FQNEAQ. V was shortened by 2 bases and J by 2 bases, with 13 bases between the two germline ends. The CDR3 DNA sequence: TGTGCCAGCAGCTTATACAGGACGAATCGCAATCAGCCCCAGCATTTT. As protein: CASSLYRTNRNQPQHF.

The chain links TRBV5-1 to TRBJ2-7; tentatively, D is TRBD1 (7 bases). The CDR3 sequence is 14 residues long. The V gene lost 0 bases and the J gene lost 5 bases, with 12 bases spanning the gap. The germline gives CDR1 SGHRS, CDR2 YFSETQ. CDR3 in amino acids: CASSLGQGGHEQYF. In nucleotides, the CDR3 is TGCGCCAGCAGCTTGGGACAGGGAGGCCACGAGCAGTACTTC.

This clone was observed many times. This rearrangement joins TRBV28 to TRBJ2-1; D is perhaps TRBD1 (5 bases). Germline-derived CDR1 and CDR2 are MDHEN and SYDVKM. CDR3 size: 14 residues. The V end lost 6 bases, the J end lost 5 bases, and 14 bases lay between the germline ends. CDR3 in amino acids: CASSPEWTHNEQFF. The CDR3 DNA reads TGTGCCAGCAGCCCCGAATGGACACACAATGAGCAGTTCTTC.

The J gene is TRBJ2-1, the V gene TRBV11-2, with 9 bases that match TRBD2. After removal of 0 bases from V and 8 bases from J, the junction contained 8 bases not matched to a gene. The CDR3 is made up of 16 amino acids. CDR1 is SGHAT, CDR2 FQNNGV, per germline. The CDR3 region is CASSLESGLALDEQFF. Written as DNA, the CDR3 is TGTGCCAGCAGCTTAGAGTCCGGACTAGCGCTGGATGAGCAGTTCTTC.

This clone was recorded once. The J gene is TRBJ2-7, the V gene TRBV19; 7 bases align to TRBD1. CDR1 LNHDA and CDR2 SQIVND come from the germline V gene (reference sequence). The CDR3 is 14 residues long. V lost 6 bases and J lost 0; bases outside the gene matches: 5. CDR3 in DNA: TGTGCCAGTAGCACAGGGGATTACTCCTACGAGCAGTACTTC. Amino acids: CASSTGDYSYEQYF.